The 9 T cell receptor beta chains in this list originate from one sample, sequenced in a study of T cells after yellow fever vaccination. TCRdb fed the 5' RACE reads into MiXCR, producing one record per CDR3 protein. In the table there are some 560,000 distinct CDR3 sequences, roughly a fifth of which are singletons. The sample in question was PBMCs, obtained 15 days after the yellow fever booster vaccination. Source of these receptors: a man in his thirties or forties who received the YFV17D yellow fever vaccine.

This clonotype was observed a few times. The J gene is TRBJ2-3, the V gene TRBV6-2 or TRBV6-3; TRBD2 aligns across 8 bases. With 7 bases clipped from V and 4 bases from J, the junction kept 10 bases outside the gene matches. This CDR3 is built from 15 residues. Germline V gene sequence: CDR1 MNHEY, CDR2 SVGEGT. This CDR3 is CASTPFGRASDTQYF. As DNA, the CDR3 is TGTGCCAGCACCCCGTTCGGGAGGGCGTCAGATACGCAGTATTTT.

This sequence joins TRBV20-1 and TRBJ2-7; the D gene is possibly TRBD2 (5 bases). Germline V gene sequence: CDR1 DFQATT, CDR2 SNEGSKA (reference sequence). The V end was cut by 3 bases, the J end by 4 bases, with 10 bases between. The CDR3 runs to 12 residues. The CDR3 spells CSASEGSYEQYF. The CDR3 DNA reads TGCAGTGCTAGCGAGGGAAGTTACGAGCAGTACTTC.

The rearrangement links TRBV5-1 to TRBJ1-4, with D uncertain. V was cut by 5 bases and J by 8 bases, with 16 bases left in between. CDR1 and CDR2 from the germline V gene are SGHRS and YFSETQ. This CDR3 region has 14 residues. The chain's CDR3 is CASSSQGGGEKLFF. In nucleotides, the CDR3 is TGCGCCAGCAGTTCGCAAGGAGGTGGAGAAAAACTGTTTTTT.

A few counts support this clonotype. In nucleotides, the CDR3 is TGTGCCAGCAGTTACGCCACTGAGACCAGGGGAACCTACGAGCAGTACTTC. Amino acids: CASSYATETRGTYEQYF. This chain joins TRBV6-5 and TRBJ2-7; D is perhaps TRBD1 (6 bases). Germline-derived CDR1 and CDR2 are MNHEY and SVGAGI. There are 17 residues in the CDR3. Trimming cost V 2 bases and J 2 bases, with 19 bases left between them.

This clonotype has only a few counts. The genes are TRBV20-1 and TRBJ2-3; D uncertain. The germline V gene encodes CDR1 DFQATT and CDR2 SNEGSKA (reference sequence). With 3 bases removed from V and 1 base from J, the gap between germline ends came to 8 bases. The CDR3 has 13 amino acids. CDR3 DNA sequence: TGCAGTGCTAGTGAGGACCGCACAGATACGCAGTATTTT. This sequence encodes CSASEDRTDTQYF.

The V call is TRBV5-1, the J call TRBJ2-3; no reliable D call. The CDR3 is 16 residues long. Trimming took 0 bases from V and 0 from J, leaving 11 bases between them. From germline, CDR1 is SGHRS and CDR2 YFSETQ. CDR3 region: CASSLDPLRSTDTQYF. In DNA, the CDR3 is TGCGCCAGCAGCTTGGACCCGCTCAGGAGCACAGATACGCAGTATTTT.

In this sample, this clonotype turned up a few times. This rearrangement joins TRBV20-1 to TRBJ2-7; tentative D call: TRBD2 (5 bases). The CDR3 totals 13 residues. Trimming took 2 bases from V and 1 from J, leaving 9 bases between them. Germline-derived CDR1 and CDR2 are DFQATT and SNEGSKA (reference sequence). The CDR3: CSARKEVSYEQYF. The CDR3 bases are TGCAGTGCTAGAAAGGAGGTTTCCTACGAGCAGTACTTC.

V and J are TRBV5-1 and TRBJ1-2; 7 bases line up with TRBD1. The germline V gene has CDR1 SGHRS and CDR2 YFSETQ. CDR3 length: 15 residues. J gave up 0 bases and V 5 bases, and 7 bases lay outside the gene matches. The CDR3 DNA reads TGCGCCAGCAGTTACGCCGGGACAGCTAACTATGGCTACACCTTC. As protein: CASSYAGTANYGYTF.

This clonotype was counted only a few times. V gene TRBV6-5 combines with J gene TRBJ2-7, with D unresolved. This CDR3 spans 11 amino acids. Germline lookup yields CDR1 MNHEY and CDR2 SVGAGI. V was pared by 2 bases and J by 7 bases, with 6 bases between. DNA of the CDR3: TGTGCCAGCAGTTACGCGAGGGAGCAGTACTTC. Protein: CASSYAREQYF.